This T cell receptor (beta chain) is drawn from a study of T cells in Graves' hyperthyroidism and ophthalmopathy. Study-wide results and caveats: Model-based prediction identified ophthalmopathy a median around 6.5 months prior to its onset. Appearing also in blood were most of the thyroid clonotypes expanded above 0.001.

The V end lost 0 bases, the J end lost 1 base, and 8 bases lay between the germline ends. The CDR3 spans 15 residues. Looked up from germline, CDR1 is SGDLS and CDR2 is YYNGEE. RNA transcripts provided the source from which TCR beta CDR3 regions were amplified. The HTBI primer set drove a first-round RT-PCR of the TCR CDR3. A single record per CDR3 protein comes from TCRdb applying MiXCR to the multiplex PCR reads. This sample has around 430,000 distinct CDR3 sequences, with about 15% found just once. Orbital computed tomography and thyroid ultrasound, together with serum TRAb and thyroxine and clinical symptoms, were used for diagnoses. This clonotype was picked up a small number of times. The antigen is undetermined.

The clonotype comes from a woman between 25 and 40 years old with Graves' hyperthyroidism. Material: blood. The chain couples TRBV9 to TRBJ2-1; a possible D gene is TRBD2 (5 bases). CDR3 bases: TGTGCCAGCAGCGTAGATCCGGGATCCTACAATGAGCAGTTCTTC. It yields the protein CASSVDPGSYNEQFF.